The present entry profiles one T cell receptor beta chain with its context. Its antigen specificity is not known. Per-base qualities were not stored, and no clone one base away is much larger. The cysteine opens and the phenylalanine closes a CDR3 of 15 amino acids. The only DNA kept is the CDR3, 45 bases in frame from the first base. The germline V gene (reference sequence) provides CDR1 SGHNT and CDR2 YYREEE. Trimming costs V 1 base and J 7 bases, and their ends lie 12 bases apart. TCRbeta CDR3 regions were amplified from genomic DNA by means of the immunoSEQ Assay, a bias-controlled multiplex PCR. In the original analysis: The number of nucleated cells in each sample was estimated from the amplification of reference gene primers within the assay. Sequence reads were collapsed and filtered to measure the absolute abundance of every unique TCRbeta CDR3 rearrangement. For each sample, productive Simpson clonality was calculated as the square root of Simpson's diversity index across productive rearrangements. TCRdb took over this immuneACCESS table, retaining in-frame rearrangements with V and J assigned. Such tables are incomplete; in checked studies, under half of the missing clones stem from an unresolved V gene, and the remainder is unexplained. That table furnishes V, J and clone size, whereas the DNA furnished D and trimming. This sample holds 300,000 or so clones; over 75% were observed only once. In total, the top ten clones hold 1.1% of the sample.

This sample stems from a study of blood T cell repertoires in COVID-19 (dated by TCRdb to about 2020). Turning to the overall study: Collaborator samples came from the United States, Italy and Spain and covered acute and convalescent phases of COVID-19. The prospective study material was composed of cDNA or gDNA derived from T cells, B-cell-depleted T cells, or PBMCs. The dataset comprised deeply sampled blood TCRbeta repertoires from subjects exposed to, actively infected with, or recovered from COVID-19. The repertoires were released in a freely available public database intended as a resource for research on the immune response to SARS-CoV-2. Samples came from the ongoing ImmuneRACE study (first 160 participants) plus 1,254 subjects from 6 global collaborators. A de-identified subject ID, COVID-19 status, age in years and sex were almost always included in the sample metadata. Where HLA class I and class II types were available, the types were taken from metadata supplied by the sample provider, not from assay-based typing.

Participants in the prospective study were aged roughly 18 to 100 years, lived in some 24 United States geographic areas, and enrolled through a virtual design. In the prospective study, participants were assigned to cohorts based on the clinical history participants reported in a screening survey and a study questionnaire. Recovered participants in ImmuneRACE Cohort 3 were defined as having two consecutive negative NP/OP PCR tests, clearance from a healthcare professional, or resolution of symptoms. Mobile phlebotomists in the prospective study collected whole blood, serum and a nasopharyngeal or oropharyngeal swab from every participant. Over a 2-month period, participants in the prospective study had the option of providing additional blood draws and questionnaires. Blood samples from the prospective study were shipped frozen or at room temperature prior to DNA extraction. Results the study describes overall, beyond this receptor: The amount of clinical and demographic metadata varied by source and participant and was provided uncurated.

The chain joins TRBV5-4 to TRBJ1-6; the D gene remains uncertain. The sequence came from a woman in her thirties who had recovered from COVID-19. Sequencing input: PBMCs or T cells enriched from blood (not recorded which). The DNA sequence is TGTGCCAGCAGCTTGCTCTCACAGACGAATTCACCCCTCCACTTT. It specifies CASSLLSQTNSPLHF.